A single T cell receptor (beta chain) is shown here with its context. Between the trimmed V and J ends, which lost 5 bases and 8 bases, there was a span of 14 bases. This CDR3 has 13 amino acids. CDR1 is KGHDR, CDR2 SFDVKD, per germline. This specimen comes from a study of blood T cell repertoires in COVID-19. Generated by immunoSEQ multiplex PCR, the TCRdb table keeps only in-frame clones and is missing some. The sample yields about 94,000 clones, more than 65% seen once. The sequenced sample consisted of peripheral blood. This clonotype was sampled from a man in his 60s with acute or convalescent COVID-19. The chain links TRBV24-1 to TRBJ1-2; the D is unclear. The CDR3: CATSAETFWGYTF. In DNA form, the CDR3 reads TGTGCCACCAGTGCCGAGACATTTTGGGGCTACACCTTC.